The T cell receptor beta chain under discussion was sequenced for a study of radiotherapy plus CTLA-4 blockade in lung cancer. For the study at large: Of the patients, roughly 20% showed objective responses and about 30% attained disease control.

Alongside CTLA-4 blockade with ipilimumab, patients with chemo-refractory metastatic non-small-cell lung cancer received focal radiation. Study-wide findings and caveats: Expansion of tumor-derived TCR clones was observed in blood after radiotherapy plus ipilimumab. The best prediction of response reportedly came from early blood T cell clone dynamics, with interferon-beta.

From germline, CDR1 is LNHDA and CDR2 SQIVND (reference sequence). Deletions cut 4 bases from V and 0 bases from J, with 7 bases between. The CDR3 contains 14 residues. This clone was seen a handful of times. Its antigen is unidentified. Assay: immunoSEQ multiplex PCR; the TCRdb copy retains only in-frame clones and omits some. The sample records about 76,000 clones, under 85% being singletons. The TCR was taken from a human donor with non-small cell lung cancer who had stable disease on radiotherapy plus ipilimumab. Sequencing was performed on peripheral blood, taken from a patient treated with radiotherapy plus ipilimumab. The chain uses TRBV19 and TRBJ1-5; no reliable D call. The DNA for the CDR3 is TGTGCCAGTAGTAACCGGGGTAGCAATCAGCCCCAGCATTTT. Protein sequence: CASSNRGSNQPQHF.